Below are 14 T cell receptor beta chains sequenced from a single sample in a study of blood T cell repertoires in COVID-19. Measured with immunoSEQ multiplex PCR; TCRdb has only the in-frame clones, and not every one. The repertoire holds about 160,000 clones, with roughly 84% as singletons. Sequencing used PBMCs or T cells enriched from blood (not recorded which). Every receptor here comes from a woman in her forties or fifties who had recovered from COVID-19.

V and J are TRBV19 and TRBJ1-5; D gene ambiguous. V shed 8 bases and J shed 4 bases, with 12 bases lying between them. Germline V gives CDR1 LNHDA, CDR2 SQIVND (reference sequence). This CDR3 contains 13 residues. This CDR3 is CASRGPINQPQHF. The CDR3 region has the DNA TGTGCCAGTCGCGGGCCGATTAATCAGCCCCAGCATTTT. Based on the CDR3 plus reference TRBV19 and TRBJ1-5, the full variable domain is DGGITQSPKYLFRKEGQNVTLSCEQNLNHDAMYWYRQDPGQGLRLIYYSQIVNDFQKGDIAEGYSVSREKKESFPLTVTSAQKNPTAFYLCASRGPINQPQHFGDGTRLSIL.

This chain uses TRBV7-2 with TRBJ2-7, with TRBD1 matching over 7 bases. CDR3 length equals 13 residues. Unmatched junction bases numbered 4, after V lost 5 bases and J lost 3 bases. Germline V lookup: CDR1 SGHTA, CDR2 FQGNSA. In nucleotides, the CDR3 is TGTGCCAGCAGCCAGGGGGATGGCTACGAGCAGTACTTC. It codes for CASSQGDGYEQYF.

The rearrangement uses TRBV2 and TRBJ1-6, with D perhaps matching TRBD1 (6 bases). This CDR3 is 14 amino acids long. V lost 7 bases, J lost 6 bases, and 13 bases lay in between. Per germline, CDR1 SNHLY and CDR2 FYNNEI. Written as DNA, the CDR3 is TGTGCCAGCACGGGGGGCCCCCTTAATTCACCCCTCCACTTT. The encoded protein is CASTGGPLNSPLHF.

The chain combines TRBV18 with TRBJ2-7; 10 bases fit TRBD2. The CDR3 is made up of 14 amino acids. The trim removed 3 bases at V and 3 bases at J, leaving 2 bases unmatched. CDR1 is KGHSH, CDR2 LQKENI, per germline. The CDR3: CASSPQREGYEQYF. The CDR3 DNA sequence: TGTGCCAGCTCACCCCAGCGGGAGGGCTACGAGCAGTACTTC.

This CDR3 reads CASSRDSIYGYTF. CDR3 DNA sequence: TGCGCCAGCAGCCGCGACAGTATCTATGGCTACACCTTC. The chain couples TRBV4-3 to TRBJ1-2, with D maybe TRBD1 (5 bases). The ends were cut back, 4 bases at V and 4 bases at J, with 10 bases in the middle. The length of the CDR3 is 13 residues. Looked up from germline, CDR1 is LGHNA and CDR2 is YSLEER.

The J gene is TRBJ2-6, the V gene TRBV19; 7 bases are a match to TRBD1. The CDR3 has 18 residues. Germline CDR1 LNHDA, CDR2 SQIVND (reference sequence). With 3 bases clipped from V and 0 bases from J, the junction kept 8 bases outside the gene matches. CDR3 sequence (DNA): TGTGCCAGTAGTATTTCGGACAGGACAAGCTCTGGGGCCAACGTCCTGACTTTC. Translated: CASSISDRTSSGANVLTF.

This sequence joins TRBV19 and TRBJ2-2; 8 bases are a match to TRBD1. The CDR3 loop spans 15 amino acids. Looked up from germline, CDR1 is LNHDA and CDR2 is SQIVND (reference sequence). Trimming at V came to 6 bases and at J to 0 bases, leaving 3 bases not matched to a gene. Here the CDR3 reads CASRAGGPNTGELFF. Written as DNA, the CDR3 is TGTGCCAGTAGGGCAGGGGGCCCGAACACCGGGGAGCTGTTTTTT.

The chain carries TRBV10-3 and TRBJ2-7; 7 bases match TRBD1. Germline CDR1 reads ENHRY; CDR2 reads SYGVKD. The CDR3 is made up of 13 amino acids. V was clipped by 10 bases and J by 2 bases; unmatched bases: 8. The CDR3 DNA reads as TGTGCCACCAGCACCGACAGGGCCTACGAGCAGTACTTC. Protein product: CATSTDRAYEQYF.

This CDR3 reads CASSLASGFSYEQYF. In DNA, the CDR3 is TGTGCCAGCAGTTTGGCTAGCGGATTTTCCTACGAGCAGTACTTC. The rearrangement joins TRBV27 to TRBJ2-7; 7 bases align to TRBD2. The CDR3 extends over 15 amino acids. Germline V gene lookup returns CDR1 MNHEY and CDR2 SMNVEV (reference sequence). Trimming cost V 3 bases and J 1 base; bases outside gene matches: 6.

The V call is TRBV6-6, the J call TRBJ2-1, with D maybe TRBD1 (6 bases). V lost 7 bases and J lost 2, with 9 bases in between. Germline lookup yields CDR1 MNHNY and CDR2 SVGAGI (reference sequence). The CDR3 has 13 amino acids. The CDR3 DNA reads TGTGCCAGCACTGGACAGACCTACAATGAGCAGTTCTTC. Protein sequence: CASTGQTYNEQFF.

This clone appeared a single time. V gene TRBV19 combines with J gene TRBJ1-6; a weak D match, TRBD1 (5 bases). The V gene's germline CDR1 is LNHDA and CDR2 SQIVND (reference sequence). This CDR3 has 16 residues. Trimming left V 5 bases short and J 9 bases short, with 20 bases between. CDR3 sequence (DNA): TGTGCCAGTAGTCTCTCGGGACTGCAGGGTTCTTCACCCCTCCACTTT. This codes for CASSLSGLQGSSPLHF.

The chain joins TRBV5-1 to TRBJ2-5, with TRBD2 identical over 15 bases. Per germline, CDR1 SGHRS and CDR2 YFSETQ. V was pared by 3 bases and J by 5 bases, with 2 bases of the junction left unmatched. The CDR3 covers 15 residues. CDR3 sequence reads: CASSSGLAGGETQYF. CDR3 bases: TGCGCCAGCAGCTCCGGACTAGCGGGAGGGGAGACCCAGTACTTC.

This chain joins TRBV19 and TRBJ1-2; D is perhaps TRBD1 (6 bases). This CDR3 spans 14 amino acids. Germline loops: CDR1 LNHDA, CDR2 SQIVND (reference sequence). Trimming removed 9 bases from V and 4 bases from J, with 18 bases in between. CDR3 sequence (DNA): TGTGCCAGCGAGAGGGGGGGCGGAGTCTATGGCTACACCTTC. This translates into CASERGGGVYGYTF.

The rearrangement joins TRBV11-3 to TRBJ1-2; possible D gene TRBD1, 5 bases. The CDR3 has 15 residues. CDR1 is SGHNT and CDR2 is YENEEA in the germline V gene. The V end lost 5 bases, the J end lost 6 bases, and 19 bases lay between the germline ends. The CDR3 DNA reads as TGTGCCAGCAGCCCTACAGGAAGGGGTTTGAATGGCTACACCTTC. It specifies CASSPTGRGLNGYTF.